This T cell receptor (beta chain) was captured in a study of blood T cell repertoires in COVID-19. Assay: immunoSEQ multiplex PCR; the TCRdb copy retains only in-frame clones and omits some. The table has under 25,000 clones, over 75% seen once; the top ten hold 3.2%. The CDR3 runs to 15 residues. The germline V gene encodes CDR1 MDHEN and CDR2 SYDVKM. Trimming at V came to 4 bases and at J to 6 bases, leaving 9 bases not matched to a gene. J is TRBJ1-1 and V is TRBV28, with 9 bases that match TRBD1. Sequencing used peripheral blood. The clonotype originates from a human donor in a cohort sampled during active COVID-19. CDR3 nucleotides: TGTGCCAGCAGTTCCGGGACAGGGAGATTGCCTGAAGCTTTCTTT. Encoded protein: CASSSGTGRLPEAFF.